This T cell receptor (beta chain) was sequenced for a study of shared clonotypes between healthy human individuals. About the study: CD4 naive cells filled three plates per donor, CD4 memory three, CD8 naive two and CD8 memory one.

In the study's own analysis: ImmunoSEQ output held junction-only sequences without quality scores, so filtering differed. Some clones are missing from TCRdb's copy, which holds only in-frame ones; the method was immunoSEQ multiplex PCR. The DNA gave D and trimming, while V, J and clone size come from that table. The profile covers a few million clones, with just over 90% appearing a single time and under 0.15% taken by the ten largest. In this sample, this clone turned up a few times. The antigen remains undetermined. Germline V gene data show CDR1 as LNHDA and CDR2 as SQIVND (reference sequence). This CDR3 region has 14 residues. V lost 7 bases to trimming and J lost 5 bases; unmatched junction nucleotides: 8. General study findings and limits: Among donors, clonotype sharing was expected to be affected by sequencing depth. Among the subsets, naive ones generally showed larger estimated richness than memory ones.

The sequence was collected from a man in his late teens or twenties in good health. This sequence joins TRBV19 and TRBJ1-5; 7 bases match TRBD1. The sequencing input was naive CD4+ T cells sorted from blood. The subset denotes: CD45RA+ positively selected. CDR3 coding DNA: TGTGCCAGTACCGGGGACAGCCGGGATCAGCCCCAGCATTTT. It yields the protein CASTGDSRDQPQHF.